The 10 T cell receptor beta chains given below trace back to one sample, sequenced in a study of T-cell memory formation after mild COVID-19. TCRdb re-called the 5' RACE reads with MiXCR, one entry per CDR3 protein. Among fewer than 95,000 distinct CDR3 sequences listed, approximately 13% were seen once. Sequences were obtained from PBMCs or a T cell subset sorted from them (not recorded which). The receptors shown here come from an adult woman who had mild COVID-19 (a few samples of this study predate the infection). Cell type and time point are not known.

V gene TRBV7-8 combines with J gene TRBJ2-5; TRBD1 agrees at 7 bases. The CDR3 contains 14 residues. V lost 4 bases, J lost 3 bases, and 5 bases stayed unmatched. Germline V gene data show CDR1 as SGHVS and CDR2 as FQNEAQ. The CDR3 bases are TGTGCCAGCAGCTCCCAGGGGGTGGAAGAGACCCAGTACTTC. Translation: CASSSQGVEETQYF.

This clonotype was detected ten times or more. CDR3 in DNA: TGTGCCAGCAGTCACGACCGCAGGGGATACGAGCAGTACTTC. It specifies CASSHDRRGYEQYF. The rearrangement joins TRBV6-6 to TRBJ2-7; tentative D call: TRBD1 (6 bases). CDR3 length: 14 residues. The germline CDR1 and CDR2 sequences are MNHNY and SVGAGI (reference sequence). V lost 5 bases, J lost 4 bases, and 15 bases lay in between.

The sample holds a few counts of this clonotype. This chain links TRBV27 with TRBJ2-7; 8 bases line up with TRBD1. The CDR3 covers 14 residues. V lost 5 bases and J lost 2; bases outside the gene matches: 5. The germline CDR1 and CDR2 sequences are MNHEY and SMNVEV (reference sequence). CDR3 in amino acids: CASSPGQEAYEQYF. In DNA form, the CDR3 reads TGTGCCAGCAGTCCGGGACAGGAGGCCTACGAGCAGTACTTC.

The chain is built from TRBV4-1 and TRBJ1-1; D is unclear. This CDR3 is built from 14 residues. V dropped 0 bases and J dropped 6 bases, with 11 bases sitting between them. Looked up from germline, CDR1 is MGHRA and CDR2 is YSYEKL. The CDR3 nucleotides are TGCGCCAGCAGCCAAGATAACGTACAGCCTGAAGCTTTCTTT. It translates to CASSQDNVQPEAFF.

The chain recombines TRBV25-1 with TRBJ2-7; D call uncertain. Germline loops: CDR1 MGHDK, CDR2 SYGVNS. The CDR3 runs to 11 residues. V dropped 2 bases and J dropped 11 bases, with 10 bases sitting between them. The CDR3 loop reads CASSEVSEEYF. The CDR3 DNA sequence: TGTGCCAGCAGTGAAGTGTCAGAAGAGTACTTC.

This clonotype was recorded many times. The chain is built from TRBV6-5 and TRBJ2-7; maybe TRBD2 (5 bases). The ends were cut back, 0 bases at V and 3 bases at J, with 12 bases in the middle. CDR1 is MNHEY, CDR2 SVGAGI, per germline. This CDR3 is built from 15 residues. CDR3 amino acids: CASSYSRLGDYEQYF. Here the CDR3 DNA reads TGTGCCAGCAGTTACTCCCGACTGGGAGACTACGAGCAGTACTTC.

This clonotype was seen only a few times. The V and J genes are TRBV7-3 and TRBJ2-5; 8 nucleotides line up with TRBD1. The CDR3 runs to 15 residues. The J segment lost 5 bases and the V segment lost 4 bases, leaving 9 bases of the junction unmatched. Germline CDR1 is SGHTA and CDR2 is FQGTGA. CDR3 sequence reads: CASSSGQGGRETQYF. CDR3 DNA: TGTGCCAGCAGCTCTGGACAGGGTGGAAGGGAGACCCAGTACTTC.

This clonotype was picked up a small number of times. The V and J genes are TRBV5-4 and TRBJ1-6, with 10 bases aligning to TRBD1. The CDR3 covers 17 residues. The V and J ends lost 5 bases and 7 bases, in that order; junction bases with no gene match: 12. Germline CDR1 and CDR2: SGHNT and YYREEE (reference sequence). The CDR3: CASRLKTPGQGNSPLHF. In nucleotides, the CDR3 is TGTGCCAGCAGACTTAAGACACCGGGACAGGGGAATTCACCCCTCCACTTT.

The rearrangement links TRBV29-1 to TRBJ2-6, with 7 bases fitting TRBD2. Trimming took 7 bases from V and 0 from J; bases not matched to a gene: 9. This CDR3 is built from 16 residues. CDR1 is SQVTM, CDR2 ANQGSEA, per germline. CDR3 nucleotides: TGCAGCGCCGAAGGGGAGGGAACCTCTGGGGCCAACGTCCTGACTTTC. Protein sequence: CSAEGEGTSGANVLTF.

The CDR3 sequence is CASSTAGAEQYF. In DNA form, the CDR3 reads TGTGCCAGCAGCACGGCCGGGGCAGAGCAGTACTTC. The chain combines TRBV5-4 with TRBJ2-7, with D perhaps assigned TRBD1 or TRBD2 (5 bases each). Trimming removed 4 bases from V and 7 bases from J, with 12 bases in between. CDR1 SGHNT and CDR2 YYREEE come from the germline V gene (reference sequence). There are 12 residues in the CDR3.